One T cell receptor (beta chain) is described in this entry. What it binds is not known. These data originate in a study of CXCR3-negative and CXCR3-positive naive CD8 T cells. Turning to the study itself: With about 1.5 +/- 0.3 million reads per library, the TRB reads numbered around 150 million in total. The study, taken as a whole, reports: The study found more hydrophobic TRB CDR3s in CXCR3-positive naive cells than in CXCR3-negative naive cells. CXCR3-negative and CXCR3-positive naive cells shared comparable TRBV-TRBJ usage, but memory cells did not.

The CDR3 is 14 residues long. In germline, CDR1 is KGHSH, CDR2 LQKENI. TRB cDNA libraries were made by UMI-labeled 5' RACE. TCRdb reprocessed the 5' RACE reads and keeps a single row for each CDR3 protein, giving no DNA. This sample's clone table lists around 61,000 distinct CDR3 sequences. Sequencing input: naive CXCR3+ CD8+ T cells from blood. The sample's subset: CD45RO-CCR7+CD27+CD95- naive CD8+ T cells expressing CXCR3 (TNR3+). The chain couples TRBV18 to TRBJ2-1; no DNA is available, so the TRBD1 call from TCRdb remains unchecked. The clonotype originates from a human donor in good health. Some clones in this sample may be carry-over from other donors' samples. CDR3 sequence: CASSPGRGINEQFF.